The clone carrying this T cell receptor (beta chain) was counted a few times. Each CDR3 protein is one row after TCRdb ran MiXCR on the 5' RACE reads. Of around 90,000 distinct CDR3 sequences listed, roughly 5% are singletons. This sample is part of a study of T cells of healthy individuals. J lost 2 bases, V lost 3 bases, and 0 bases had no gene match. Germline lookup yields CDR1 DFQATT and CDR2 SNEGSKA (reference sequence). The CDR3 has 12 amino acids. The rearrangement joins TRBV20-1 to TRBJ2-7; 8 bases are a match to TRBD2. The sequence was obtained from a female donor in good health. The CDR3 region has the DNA TGCAGTGCTAGGCGGGGGGCCTACGAGCAGTACTTC. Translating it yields CSARRGAYEQYF.